This passage covers 22 T cell receptor beta chains from one sample sequenced in a study of blood T cell repertoires in COVID-19. The repertoire was sequenced with immunoSEQ multiplex PCR; TCRdb's copy has only in-frame clones and lacks some. The data contain approximately 270,000 clones, about 85% of them singletons. Sequencing was done on a sample of peripheral blood. Source of these receptors: a human donor with COVID-19, enrolled during active disease. The donor label of this sample is uncertain.

The DNA of the CDR3 is TGTGCCATCGGAGGGACTAGCGGGAGTCAAAACGGGGAGCTGTTTTTT. Its protein is CAIGGTSGSQNGELFF. The chain couples TRBV10-3 to TRBJ2-2; 14 bases align to TRBD2. Germline V gene data show CDR1 as ENHRY and CDR2 as SYGVKD. The J segment lost 7 bases and the V segment lost 8 bases, leaving 9 bases of the junction unmatched. This CDR3 is built from 16 residues.

The chain is built from TRBV5-5 and TRBJ2-5, with 8 bases that match TRBD1. The CDR3 consists of 14 residues. V trimming: 0 bases; J trimming: 4 bases; junction bases outside the gene matches: 2. In germline, CDR1 is SGHKS, CDR2 YYEKEE (reference sequence). CDR3 DNA sequence: TGTGCCAGCAGCTTGGGGACAGGGCTAGAGACCCAGTACTTC. It codes for CASSLGTGLETQYF.

This chain joins TRBV14 and TRBJ2-1; perhaps TRBD2 as D (6 bases). Trimming shortened V by 0 bases and J by 13 bases, and 13 bases separated the two germline ends. This CDR3 is built from 13 residues. The germline V gene encodes CDR1 SGHDN and CDR2 FVKESK. The CDR3 here is CASSQDLGTLQFF. The CDR3 nucleotides are TGTGCCAGCAGCCAAGATCTTGGGACTCTTCAGTTCTTC.

The chain has TRBV15 and TRBJ2-3; TRBD2 is a possible D gene (5 bases). Looked up from germline, CDR1 is LNHNV and CDR2 is YYDKDF (reference sequence). Trimming pared 3 bases from V and 0 bases from J, leaving 10 bases between. The CDR3 runs 15 residues. The CDR3 DNA reads TGTGCCACCAGCAGGGTACTAGGGAGCACAGATACGCAGTATTTT. It is translated as CATSRVLGSTDTQYF.

The genes are TRBV9 and TRBJ1-2, with no clear D. The germline V and J ends were trimmed by 2 bases and 0 bases, with 11 bases remaining between them. The CDR3 covers 15 residues. The V gene's germline CDR1 is SGDLS and CDR2 YYNGEE. The CDR3 sequence: CASSVFTTPNYGYTF. CDR3 coding DNA: TGTGCCAGCAGCGTTTTTACGACACCTAACTATGGCTACACCTTC.

This clone was detected once. V is TRBV6-5 and J is TRBJ2-3; 15 bases are shared with TRBD2. Germline V gene lookup returns CDR1 MNHEY and CDR2 SVGAGI. The V segment lost 6 bases and the J segment 7 bases; nucleotides outside the gene matches: 5. The CDR3 runs 15 residues. CDR3 coding DNA: TGTGCCAGCAGCACGGGGACTAGCGGGAGGAATACGCAGTATTTT. It translates to CASSTGTSGRNTQYF.

The chain employs TRBV14 and TRBJ2-2; 7 bases map to TRBD2. The V and J ends lost 2 bases and 2 bases, in that order; junction bases with no gene match: 5. The CDR3 has 16 amino acids. The germline gives CDR1 SGHDN, CDR2 FVKESK. The CDR3, as DNA: TGTGCCAGCAGCCAATTCCGGGGACTAAACACCGGGGAGCTGTTTTTT. Residues: CASSQFRGLNTGELFF. The full variable domain, rest sourced from reference TRBV14 and TRBJ2-2, is EAGVTQFPSHSVIEKGQTVTLRCDPISGHDNLYWYRRVMGKEIKFLLHFVKESKQDESGMPNNRFLAERTGGTYSTLKVQPAELEDSGVYFCASSQFRGLNTGELFFGEGSRLTVL.

The V and J genes are TRBV19 and TRBJ1-1; a weak D match, TRBD1 (6 bases). Germline CDR1 reads LNHDA; CDR2 reads SQIVND (reference sequence). Trimming left V 7 bases short and J 4 bases short, with 13 bases between. The CDR3 spans 13 residues. The CDR3: CASTGYRVTEAFF. The DNA of the CDR3 is TGTGCCAGTACCGGGTACAGGGTCACTGAAGCTTTCTTT.

V is TRBV5-6 and J is TRBJ1-4; 7 bases are shared with TRBD1. The CDR3 length is 14 residues. The ends lost 4 bases at V and 8 bases at J; junction bases unmatched: 8. Germline CDR1 is SGHDT and CDR2 is YYEEEE. The CDR3 DNA is TGTGCCAGCAGCCCGACAGGGAAGGAGGAAAAACTGTTTTTT. Translating gives CASSPTGKEEKLFF.

The chain combines TRBV27 with TRBJ2-7, with a weak D call TRBD2 (6 bases). The CDR3 covers 16 residues. The germline CDR1 and CDR2 sequences are MNHEY and SMNVEV (reference sequence). Trimming shortened V by 8 bases and J by 2 bases, and 22 bases separated the two germline ends. The CDR3, as DNA: TGTGCCAGCTCATACGGAACCGGAGGGGCCCCCTACGAGCAGTACTTC. Translation: CASSYGTGGAPYEQYF.

This clone was detected once. The CDR3 coding sequence is TGTGCCAGCAGCCCGACTAGCGGGACCTACGAGCAGTACTTC. This encodes CASSPTSGTYEQYF. The chain recombines TRBV27 with TRBJ2-7; 11 bases match TRBD2. The ends lost 6 bases at V and 2 bases at J; junction bases unmatched: 3. Per the germline V gene, CDR1 is MNHEY and CDR2 is SMNVEV (reference sequence). The CDR3 covers 14 residues.

This chain links TRBV5-1 with TRBJ1-2; D uncertain. The CDR3 has 12 residues. Germline CDR1 SGHRS, CDR2 YFSETQ. The ends were cut back, 3 bases at V and 5 bases at J, with 8 bases in the middle. The CDR3, as DNA: TGCGCCAGCAGCTCCACAGAGTATGGCTACACCTTC. Amino acids: CASSSTEYGYTF.

This clone showed up just a few times. V gene TRBV2 combines with J gene TRBJ2-6; 7 nucleotides align to TRBD1. The CDR3 length is 17 residues. Germline V gene sequence: CDR1 SNHLY, CDR2 FYNNEI. Trimming at V came to 6 bases and at J to 2 bases, leaving 10 bases not matched to a gene. The CDR3 DNA reads as TGTGCCAGCAGCACTACCTATGACAGGGCTGGGGCCAACGTCCTGACTTTC. Encoded protein: CASSTTYDRAGANVLTF. Looking up the rest from reference TRBV2 and TRBJ2-6 gives the full variable domain: EPEVTQTPSHQVTQMGQEVILRCVPISNHLYFYWYRQILGQKVEFLVSFYNNEISEKSEIFDDQFSVERPDGSNFTLKIRSTKLEDSAMYFCASSTTYDRAGANVLTFGAGSRLTVL.

The gene calls are TRBV7-3 and TRBJ1-4; weak D call: TRBD1 (5 bases). The CDR3 contains 17 residues. Germline CDR1 is SGHTA and CDR2 is FQGTGA. Trimming removed 5 bases from V and 0 bases from J, with 16 bases in between. The CDR3: CASSLTGVGATNEKLFF. The DNA of the CDR3 is TGTGCCAGCAGCCTCACGGGGGTAGGGGCAACTAATGAAAAACTGTTTTTT.

The rearrangement links TRBV11-2 to TRBJ1-5; D call uncertain. CDR1 SGHAT and CDR2 FQNNGV come from the germline V gene. This CDR3 comprises 14 residues. Between the trimmed V and J ends, which lost 0 bases and 4 bases, there was a span of 7 bases. CDR3 coding DNA: TGTGCCAGCAGCTTAGATCAACAAAATCAGCCCCAGCATTTT. It translates to CASSLDQQNQPQHF.

The rearrangement joins TRBV5-4 to TRBJ1-1, with a tentative D call TRBD1 (5 bases). The germline V and J ends were trimmed by 2 bases and 4 bases, with 12 bases remaining between them. Germline V lookup: CDR1 SGHNT, CDR2 YYREEE (reference sequence). CDR3 length: 14 amino acids. The CDR3, as DNA: TGTGCCAGCAGCTTCGGCAGGGCAGTCACTGAAGCTTTCTTT. Translation: CASSFGRAVTEAFF.

The CDR3 loop reads CASSSGSGTSFNEQFF. CDR3 DNA sequence: TGTGCCAGCAGCTCGGGATCCGGGACTAGTTTCAATGAGCAGTTCTTC. V and J are TRBV5-4 and TRBJ2-1, with TRBD2 identical over 8 bases. The trim removed 3 bases at V and 6 bases at J, leaving 11 bases unmatched. The CDR3 has 16 residues. The germline CDR1 and CDR2 sequences are SGHNT and YYREEE (reference sequence).

The CDR3 coding sequence is TGTGCCAGCAGCCCGGGGGGGGATACGCAGTATTTT. It translates to CASSPGGDTQYF. The chain links TRBV5-8 to TRBJ2-3; 8 bases fit TRBD2. The CDR3 has 12 residues. Germline CDR1 reads SGHTS; CDR2 reads YDEGEE. Unmatched junction bases numbered 1, after V lost 4 bases and J lost 6 bases.

The chain employs TRBV3-1 (or the pseudogene TRBV3-2) and TRBJ2-7; 7 bases align to TRBD1. V trimming: 5 bases; J trimming: 9 bases; junction bases outside the gene matches: 10. The CDR3 runs 13 residues. The germline gives CDR1 LGHDT, CDR2 YNNKEL (reference sequence). This CDR3 reads CASSEGRGIGQYF. Written as DNA, the CDR3 is TGTGCCAGCAGCGAGGGCAGGGGGATAGGGCAGTACTTC.

The rearrangement uses TRBV7-6 and TRBJ2-6; TRBD1 is a possible D gene (6 bases). Germline V gene lookup returns CDR1 SGHVS and CDR2 FNYEAQ. This CDR3 comprises 16 residues. Between the trimmed V and J ends, which lost 4 bases and 0 bases, there was a span of 10 bases. CDR3 amino acids: CASSSIRGSGANVLTF. CDR3 DNA: TGTGCCAGCAGCTCCATCAGGGGCTCTGGGGCCAACGTCCTGACTTTC.

This clone showed up just once. One end of the junction fails to match germline, which may point to a read error. The genes are TRBV5-1 and TRBJ1-2; no definite D call. This CDR3 is 15 amino acids long. Germline V gene data show CDR1 as SGHRS and CDR2 as YFSETQ. CDR3 residues: CASTLAMQGGYGYTF. CDR3 coding DNA: TGCGCCAGCACCTTGGCTATGCAAGGAGGGTATGGCTACACCTTC.

This chain joins TRBV4-2 and TRBJ2-2, with TRBD2 matching 7 bases. The CDR3 has 18 amino acids. The V gene end was trimmed by 0 bases and the J gene end by 4 bases; junction bases not matched to a gene: 11. CDR1 LGHNA and CDR2 YNFKEQ come from the germline V gene. As DNA, the CDR3 is TGTGCCAGCAGCCAAGATAGGCCGTCCCTAGCGGTCACCGGGGAGCTGTTTTTT. It is translated as CASSQDRPSLAVTGELFF.